This paragraph reports one T cell receptor beta chain. Its cognate antigen is unknown. The sample belongs to a study of graft-versus-host responses after intestinal transplantation. Study as a whole: Isolated intestinal, liver-intestinal, or multivisceral transplants were what recipients had.

Study results and caveats: The marrow of recipients harbored GvH clones, and ileum or blood showed some of them first.

The method was immunoSEQ multiplex PCR; TCRdb's version includes in-frame clones alone and lacks a portion of them. Among fewer than 75,000 clones listed, 85% to 90% were seen once. Germline CDR1 and CDR2: SQVTM and ANQGSEA. The CDR3 runs to 13 residues. V was cut by 7 bases and J by 2 bases, with 12 bases left in between. This TCR was sampled from a human patient who received an intestinal transplant, so some T cells may come from the graft donor. Sequenced here: PBMCs, sampled 26 days after transplant. V is TRBV29-1 and J is TRBJ1-3, with a tentative D call TRBD1 (5 bases). CDR3 protein: CSAQAFAGNTIYF. CDR3 coding DNA: TGCAGCGCACAGGCTTTCGCTGGAAACACCATATATTTT.